These 10 T cell receptor beta chains originate from one sample sequenced in a study of blood T cell repertoires in COVID-19. Libraries were prepared by immunoSEQ multiplex PCR; TCRdb keeps only in-frame clonotypes and omits some of them. The sample shows approximately 170,000 clones, 70% to 85% of them seen only once. Source material: peripheral blood. Receptor source: a man aged 80 or over with COVID-19, enrolled during active disease.

The chain uses TRBV7-9 and TRBJ2-1; D unclear. The CDR3 covers 12 residues. Germline V gene lookup returns CDR1 SEHNR and CDR2 FQNEAQ (reference sequence). Trimming cost V 5 bases and J 1 base, with 3 bases left between them. CDR3 sequence (DNA): TGTGCCAGCAGCCTATCCTACAATGAGCAGTTCTTC. Residues: CASSLSYNEQFF. Full variable domain (outside the CDR3, taken from reference TRBV7-9 and TRBJ2-1): DTGVSQNPRHKITKRGQNVTFRCDPISEHNRLYWYRQTLGQGPEFLTYFQNEAQLEKSRLLSDRFSAERPKGSFSTLEIQRTEQGDSAMYLCASSLSYNEQFFGPGTRLTVL.

Concerning this clone: Other DNA sequences from this sample encode an identical CDR3 as well. V gene TRBV6-5 combines with J gene TRBJ1-1, with TRBD1 matching 7 bases. V shed 6 bases, J shed 7 bases, and the junction held 2 bases outside the gene matches. CDR3 size: 11 residues. The germline V gene encodes CDR1 MNHEY and CDR2 SVGAGI. CDR3 loop: CASRRQGEAFF. The CDR3 nucleotides read TGTGCCAGCAGACGACAGGGTGAAGCTTTCTTT.

This chain uses TRBV5-6 with TRBJ1-1; a possible D gene is TRBD1 (6 bases). Germline V CDR1 and CDR2: SGHDT, YYEEEE. Trimming took 4 bases from V and 5 from J, leaving 15 bases between them. The CDR3 is 14 amino acids. The CDR3 here is CASSVGARGTEAFF. The CDR3 DNA reads as TGTGCCAGCAGCGTGGGGGCAAGAGGGACTGAAGCTTTCTTT.

This sequence joins TRBV29-1 and TRBJ2-1, with TRBD2 as a possible D gene (6 bases). Germline V lookup: CDR1 SQVTM, CDR2 ANQGSEA. The CDR3 is 13 amino acids. Trimming pared 5 bases from V and 8 bases from J, leaving 16 bases between. The CDR3 DNA is TGCAGCGTTCATGGGGGAGGCGGGGATGAGCAGTTCTTC. Translating gives CSVHGGGGDEQFF.

This sequence joins TRBV18 and TRBJ1-2; no clear D gene. CDR1 is KGHSH, CDR2 LQKENI, per germline. V lost 2 bases, J lost 4 bases, and 17 bases lay in between. The CDR3 runs 16 residues. The CDR3 region is CASSPFEGLGSYGYTF. CDR3 nucleotide sequence: TGTGCCAGCTCACCATTTGAGGGTTTAGGGTCCTATGGCTACACCTTC. The full variable domain, rest sourced from reference TRBV18 and TRBJ1-2, is NAGVMQNPRHLVRRRGQEARLRCSPMKGHSHVYWYRQLPEEGLKFMVYLQKENIIDESGMPKERFSAEFPKEGPSILRIQQVVRGDSAAYFCASSPFEGLGSYGYTFGSGTRLTVV.

V gene TRBV4-2 combines with J gene TRBJ2-6, with 10 bases that match TRBD1. The CDR3 has 16 amino acids. The trim removed 8 bases at V and 1 base at J, leaving 5 bases unmatched. Germline assignment: CDR1 LGHNA and CDR2 YNFKEQ. The CDR3 protein is CASWGTGVSGANVLTF. The CDR3 DNA follows: TGTGCCAGCTGGGGGACAGGGGTGTCTGGGGCCAACGTCCTGACTTTC.

The rearrangement joins TRBV4-3 to TRBJ2-5, with a weak D call TRBD1 (6 bases). The germline V gene has CDR1 LGHNA and CDR2 YSLEER. Deletions cut 3 bases from V and 8 bases from J, with 22 bases between. CDR3 length: 16 residues. DNA for the CDR3: TGCGCCAGCAGCCAGGAGTGGGTAGGGGGAAGAGAAACCCAGTACTTC. Its translation is CASSQEWVGGRETQYF.

V gene TRBV19 combines with J gene TRBJ1-5, with D unclear. The V end was cut by 0 bases, the J end by 0 bases, with 3 bases between. Germline V gives CDR1 LNHDA, CDR2 SQIVND (reference sequence). This CDR3 contains 14 residues. CDR3 bases: TGTGCCAGTAGTATAGAGTATAGCAATCAGCCCCAGCATTTT. Its protein is CASSIEYSNQPQHF.

CDR3 loop: CASSRGTANTEAFF. DNA for the CDR3: TGTGCCAGCAGCCGGGGGACGGCGAACACTGAAGCTTTCTTT. This chain links TRBV7-9 with TRBJ1-1, with D possibly TRBD1 on 5 matching bases. V was trimmed by 5 bases and J by 1 base, leaving 11 bases between them. Germline values: CDR1 SEHNR, CDR2 FQNEAQ (reference sequence). The CDR3 spans 14 residues.

The rearrangement links TRBV6-5 to TRBJ2-1, with TRBD1 as a possible D gene (5 bases). The V gene's germline CDR1 is MNHEY and CDR2 SVGAGI. The CDR3 runs 14 residues. Between the trimmed V and J ends, which lost 7 bases and 8 bases, there was a span of 18 bases. The CDR3 here is CASKPPLGVDEQFF. The DNA of the CDR3 is TGTGCCAGCAAGCCCCCCCTAGGGGTTGATGAGCAGTTCTTC.